This TCR beta chain comes out of a study of T cells after yellow fever vaccination. TCRdb re-analysed the 5' RACE reads in MiXCR, keeping a single row per CDR3 protein. The data show more than 300,000 distinct CDR3 sequences, approximately 11% seen once. This clonotype was picked up many times. Trimming removed 9 bases from V and 5 bases from J, with 21 bases in between. CDR1 SNHLY and CDR2 FYNNEI come from the germline V gene. CDR3 size: 15 residues. The gene calls are TRBV2 and TRBJ2-3; D assignment may be TRBD1 or TRBD2 (5 bases each). The source is a man between 18 and 29 years old who received the YFV17D yellow fever vaccine. This material consisted of CD4+ T cells sorted from PBMCs, taken 45 days after the yellow fever booster vaccination. The CDR3 sequence is CASLGRDAQLDTQYF. The CDR3 nucleotides are TGTGCCAGTCTGGGCAGGGACGCTCAACTAGATACGCAGTATTTT. Full variable domain (missing parts from reference TRBV2 and TRBJ2-3): EPEVTQTPSHQVTQMGQEVILRCVPISNHLYFYWYRQILGQKVEFLVSFYNNEISEKSEIFDDQFSVERPDGSNFTLKIRSTKLEDSAMYFCASLGRDAQLDTQYFGPGTRLTVL.